This T cell receptor (beta chain) was sequenced in a study of blood T cells in healthy people across ages. Germline CDR1 is SGHTA and CDR2 is FQGNSA. The CDR3 has 16 residues. The junction had 5 bases not matched to a gene; V was cut back by 6 bases and J by 0 bases. It was with a sample-barcoded 5' primer and a J-beta primer mix that a second PCR of roughly 7 to 12 cycles was run. TCRdb reprocessed the 5' RACE reads with MiXCR, giving one entry per CDR3 protein. The sample lists about 640,000 distinct CDR3 sequences; approximately 59% were seen once. This clonotype originated in a man aged 60 to 69 in good health. Source material: blood. This chain uses TRBV7-2 with TRBJ2-6; 7 bases line up with TRBD1. CDR3 region: CASRRGQVSGANVLTF. CDR3 sequence (DNA): TGTGCCAGCAGACGAGGACAGGTCTCTGGGGCCAACGTCCTGACTTTC.